These T cell receptor beta chains were read from a single sample in a study of tumor and adjacent non-tumor tissue in lung cancer. From the multiplex PCR reads, TCRdb called clonotypes with MiXCR, one entry per CDR3 protein. The profile covers about 93,000 distinct CDR3 sequences, with less than 75% appearing a single time and about 16% taken by the ten largest. Sequencing used lung tumor tissue. The source of these receptors is a man between 60 and 75 years old with non-small cell lung cancer. Each CDR3 is given with its conserved first and last residue. Each record gives: D gene, clone size, J gene, V gene, CDR3 DNA, CDR3 protein. The D gene is left open where the match is weak. Expanded clones get a size class; other rows say once, few or many, or leave the size out.

NA NA TRBJ1-5 TRBV4-3 TGCACCAGCAGCCAAGTCTCAGGAGGTCAGCACCAGCATTTT CTSSQVSGGQHQHF
NA NA TRBJ1-1 TRBV6-1 TGTGCCAGCACCGAAGGTCGGCGGCACACTGAAGCTTTCTTT CASTEGRRHTEAFF
NA many TRBJ2-5 TRBV5-4 TGTGCCAGCAGCTTGGATAGGGATAAGCAAGAGACCCAGTACTTC CASSLDRDKQETQYF
NA once TRBJ1-5 TRBV4-2 TGTTCCAGCAGCCAGTGGGTCAATCAGCCCCAGCATTTT CSSSQWVNQPQHF
NA few TRBJ1-6 TRBV2 TGTGCCAGCATTGGGACACCTAATTCACCCCTCCACTTT CASIGTPNSPLHF
NA NA TRBJ1-4 TRBV4-2 TGTGCCAGCAGCCAAGATCGACGGGGGACACGCGCGGGGAGCACTAATGAAATACTGTTTTTT CASSQDRRGTRAGSTNEILFF
TRBD1 NA TRBJ1-1 TRBV28 TGTGCCAGCCGGGGACAGGACGGCACTGAAGCTTCCTTT CASRGQDGTEASF
NA NA TRBJ2-5 TRBV15 TGTGCCACCAGCAGGGGGTCAGTCCCAGAGACCCAGTACTTC CATSRGSVPETQYF
NA NA TRBJ2-1 TRBV29-1 TGCATCGCTAACGAGGTCACACAGGGTGGCATGGGTAAGCAGTTCTTC CIANEVTQGGMGKQFF
NA once TRBJ1-4 TRBV29-1 TGCAGCGTTGAGAGGGACCGAAAACTATTTTTT CSVERDRKLFF
TRBD2 NA TRBJ2-2 TRBV11-2 TGTGCCAGCAGCTCGGGACTAGCGGGAACGACGAACAACTGGGAGCTGTTTTTT CASSSGLAGTTNNWELFF
TRBD1 NA TRBJ1-2 TRBV11-2 TGTGCCAGCAGCCCTGGACAGGGGGATATAGGGGGCTACATCTTC CASSPGQGDIGGYIF
NA NA TRBJ2-5 TRBV11-3 TGTGCCAGCAACCAGGGTCCAACACAAGAGACGCAGTACTTC CASNQGPTQETQYF
TRBD2 NA TRBJ2-1 TRBV5-1 TGCGCCAGCAGCCCAAGGACTAGCGGGAGTAATAATGAGCAGCTCTTC CASSPRTSGSNNEQLF
NA NA TRBJ2-4 TRBV4-2 TGTGTCAGCAGCCTAGATGCGGTCCCCCCAGCAAACATTCAGTACTTC CVSSLDAVPPANIQYF
TRBD1 NA TRBJ1-5 TRBV6-1 TGTGCCAGGAGAGACGGGACAGGGAGGCAGCCCCAGCTTTTT CARRDGTGRQPQLF